Following are 32 T cell receptor beta chains from one sample sequenced in a study of T cell repertoires in cytomegalovirus infection. One entry per CDR3 protein, called by TCRdb with MiXCR from the reads. The table shows nearly 700,000 distinct CDR3 sequences, with roughly 33% occurring only once. Antigen specificity for these receptors is unknown. The material was cultured PBMCs, obtained from culture after CMV antigen stimulation. The receptors here all came from a human donor in good health (CMV status not recorded). Some clones in this sample may be carry-over from other donors' samples.

This clonotype was detected once. J is TRBJ2-3 and V is TRBV7-3, with D tentatively TRBD1 (5 bases). V was clipped by 4 bases and J by 2 bases, with 13 bases between them. The germline CDR1 and CDR2 sequences are SGHTA and FQGTGA. The CDR3 runs 15 residues. The CDR3 nucleotides are TGTGCCAGCAGCTCCAGGGTTTCCGACACAGATACGCAGTATTTT. Translating it yields CASSSRVSDTDTQYF.

The genes are TRBV5-6 and TRBJ1-5; tentative D call: TRBD1 (5 bases). The CDR3 covers 16 residues. The germline gives CDR1 SGHDT, CDR2 YYEEEE. The V and J ends lost 3 bases and 0 bases respectively, with 13 bases between them. The CDR3 sequence is CASSYGGILSNQPQHF. CDR3 in DNA: TGTGCCAGCAGCTACGGGGGGATCCTTAGCAATCAGCCCCAGCATTTT. The full variable domain, with the rest looked up from reference TRBV5-6 and TRBJ1-5, is DAGVTQSPTHLIKTRGQQVTLRCSPKSGHDTVSWYQQALGQGPQFIFQYYEEEERQRGNFPDRFSGHQFPNYSSELNVNALLLGDSALYLCASSYGGILSNQPQHFGDGTRLSIL.

This clonotype was found many times. This sequence joins TRBV7-2 and TRBJ2-5; D unclear. The germline V and J ends were trimmed by 5 bases and 4 bases, with 8 bases remaining between them. This CDR3 comprises 12 residues. Germline V gene sequence: CDR1 SGHTA, CDR2 FQGNSA. Written as DNA, the CDR3 is TGTGCCAGCAGCCCCCTAAGAGAGACCCAGTACTTC. Translated, it gives CASSPLRETQYF.

CDR3 amino acids: CASSDRVGYQPQHF. CDR3 nucleotides: TGTGCCAGCAGCGACAGGGTGGGGTATCAGCCCCAGCATTTT. The V call is TRBV28, the J call TRBJ1-5; 7 positions agree with TRBD1. The CDR3 consists of 14 residues. Germline V lookup: CDR1 MDHEN, CDR2 SYDVKM. With 6 bases clipped from V and 5 bases from J, the junction kept 7 bases outside the gene matches.

The rearrangement joins TRBV12-3 or TRBV12-4 to TRBJ2-1; D might be TRBD2 (5 bases). CDR3 size: 15 residues. The V end was cut by 4 bases, the J end by 8 bases, with 18 bases between. The CDR3: CASSSTLAQSDEQFF. In DNA form, the CDR3 reads TGTGCCAGCAGTTCAACCTTAGCGCAAAGCGATGAGCAGTTCTTC.

Points on this clonotype: At one end, the junction sequence differs from germline, possibly due to a read error. The V gene is TRBV2, the J gene TRBJ1-4; D is unresolved. The CDR3 has 8 amino acids. Germline lookup yields CDR1 SNHLY and CDR2 FYNNEI. The DNA for the CDR3 is TGTGCCAGCGGAGAAACAGTTTTT. It is translated as CASGETVF.

This clonotype was recorded many times. The CDR3 DNA sequence: TGTGCCAGCAGCTTGGCTCTTCAGGGAATAGAAAAACTGTTTTTT. Its protein product is CASSLALQGIEKLFF. The gene calls are TRBV7-6 and TRBJ1-4; the D gene is possibly TRBD1 (5 bases). The V end was cut by 3 bases, the J end by 8 bases, with 16 bases between. The CDR3 totals 15 residues. Germline loops: CDR1 SGHVS, CDR2 FNYEAQ.

This clonotype appeared a single time. V gene TRBV6-1 combines with J gene TRBJ1-5; tentative D call: TRBD1 (5 bases). The CDR3 length is 16 residues. Trimming took 1 base from V and 1 from J, leaving 11 bases between them. CDR1 is MNHNS, CDR2 SASEGT, per germline. CDR3 DNA: TGTGCCAGCAGTGAAGTAGGGGTCGGGAGCAATCAGCCCCAGCATTTT. This sequence encodes CASSEVGVGSNQPQHF.

The chain couples TRBV6-1 to TRBJ2-3; D is unresolved. The germline CDR1 and CDR2 sequences are MNHNS and SASEGT. The CDR3 spans 13 residues. V gave up 3 bases and J gave up 2 bases, with 6 bases separating them. The CDR3 DNA reads as TGTGCCAGCAGTGAGGGAATCACAGATACGCAGTATTTT. It specifies CASSEGITDTQYF.

The chain employs TRBV7-9 and TRBJ2-4; 7 nucleotides line up with TRBD2. V lost 3 bases to trimming and J lost 4 bases; unmatched junction nucleotides: 3. The CDR3 extends over 14 amino acids. The germline CDR1 and CDR2 sequences are SEHNR and FQNEAQ (reference sequence). The CDR3 region is CASSFGTKKNIQYF. DNA for the CDR3: TGTGCCAGCAGCTTCGGGACTAAAAAAAACATTCAGTACTTC. The full variable domain, completed using reference TRBV7-9 and TRBJ2-4, is DTGVSQNPRHKITKRGQNVTFRCDPISEHNRLYWYRQTLGQGPEFLTYFQNEAQLEKSRLLSDRFSAERPKGSFSTLEIQRTEQGDSAMYLCASSFGTKKNIQYFGAGTRLSVL.

This clonotype was counted a few times. The chain employs TRBV7-2 and TRBJ2-1; D is undetermined. The V and J ends lost 0 bases and 1 base respectively, with 13 bases between them. The CDR3 sequence is 17 residues long. Per germline, CDR1 SGHTA and CDR2 FQGNSA. CDR3 amino acids: CASSLAWWGKSYNEQFF. In DNA form, the CDR3 reads TGTGCCAGCAGCTTAGCTTGGTGGGGTAAGTCCTACAATGAGCAGTTCTTC.

Many counts were recorded for this clonotype. The V gene is TRBV7-8, the J gene TRBJ2-7; 10 nucleotides match TRBD2. V was pared by 1 base and J by 0 bases, with 9 bases of the junction left unmatched. This CDR3 has 18 amino acids. The germline V gene has CDR1 SGHVS and CDR2 FQNEAQ. CDR3 sequence: CASSLVSGLALSSYEQYF. CDR3 coding DNA: TGTGCCAGCAGCTTAGTGTCGGGACTAGCGTTAAGCTCCTACGAGCAGTACTTC.

This clonotype was recorded at least ten times. The CDR3 sequence is CASTPLYSYNEQFF. In nucleotides, the CDR3 is TGTGCCAGCACCCCACTCTACAGCTACAATGAGCAGTTCTTC. J is TRBJ2-1 and V is TRBV6-1; unclear D gene. The CDR3 is 14 residues long. Germline V gene data show CDR1 as MNHNS and CDR2 as SASEGT. The germline V and J ends were trimmed by 7 bases and 3 bases, with 13 bases remaining between them.

This clonotype turned up a few times. V and J are TRBV11-2 and TRBJ1-5, with D possibly matching TRBD1 (6 bases). V lost 1 base to trimming and J lost 0 bases, with 16 bases between them. The CDR3 is 18 amino acids. The V gene's germline CDR1 is SGHAT and CDR2 FQNNGV. CDR3 DNA sequence: TGTGCCAGCAGCTTAGCCCAAGGGGGAAAATATAGCAATCAGCCCCAGCATTTT. It yields the protein CASSLAQGGKYSNQPQHF.

This clonotype was detected a few times. The chain links TRBV7-6 to TRBJ2-3, with 10 bases aligning to TRBD2. Germline V lookup: CDR1 SGHVS, CDR2 FNYEAQ. The CDR3 runs to 16 residues. The trim removed 4 bases at V and 4 bases at J, leaving 8 bases unmatched. CDR3 nucleotides: TGTGCCAGCAGCTCCTCAGCGGGAGGGCCCTCAGATACGCAGTATTTT. Translating it yields CASSSSAGGPSDTQYF. The full variable domain, in which reference TRBV7-6 and TRBJ2-3 provide the parts outside the CDR3, is GAGVSQSPRYKVTKRGQDVALRCDPISGHVSLYWYRQALGQGPEFLTYFNYEAQQDKSGLPNDRFSAERPEGSISTLTIQRTEQRDSAMYRCASSSSAGGPSDTQYFGPGTRLTVL.

This clonotype occurred a few times. The chain links TRBV10-3 to TRBJ1-1; D remains ambiguous. The CDR3 totals 12 residues. Germline V gene lookup returns CDR1 ENHRY and CDR2 SYGVKD. The V end was cut by 3 bases, the J end by 4 bases, with 6 bases between. CDR3 in DNA: TGTGCCATCAGTGATTCTGTCACTGAAGCTTTCTTT. It is translated as CAISDSVTEAFF.

The chain employs TRBV7-2 and TRBJ2-7; 9 bases line up with TRBD2. The CDR3 spans 14 residues. Germline V gene sequence: CDR1 SGHTA, CDR2 FQGNSA. Trimming cost V 2 bases and J 7 bases; bases outside gene matches: 6. The CDR3 reads CASSLIAGVEEQYF. In DNA, the CDR3 is TGTGCCAGCAGCTTAATAGCGGGAGTGGAGGAGCAGTACTTC.

This clonotype showed up many times. The CDR3 DNA follows: TGTGCCAGCAGCTTAGGACAGGCACATAATTCACCCCTCCACTTT. This sequence encodes CASSLGQAHNSPLHF. V gene TRBV7-2 combines with J gene TRBJ1-6; D is perhaps TRBD1 (6 bases). The CDR3 sequence is 15 residues long. Germline CDR1 reads SGHTA; CDR2 reads FQGNSA. V lost 1 base and J 5 bases, leaving 9 bases between the germline ends.

The chain carries TRBV5-4 and TRBJ1-6, with no clear D. V shed 4 bases and J shed 4 bases, with 12 bases lying between them. Germline loops: CDR1 SGHNT, CDR2 YYREEE (reference sequence). This CDR3 comprises 15 residues. CDR3 protein: CASSRGARYNSPLHF. Here the CDR3 DNA reads TGTGCCAGCAGCAGAGGAGCAAGATATAATTCACCCCTCCACTTT.

This clonotype was counted between two and nine times. This chain uses TRBV6-8 with TRBJ2-1, with 8 bases that match TRBD2. The CDR3 sequence is 17 residues long. J was trimmed by 4 bases and V by 10 bases; bases with no gene match: 18. The V gene's germline CDR1 is MNHGY and CDR2 SAAAGT. In nucleotides, the CDR3 is TGTGCCACCCGTCGCCCCTTAGCGGGGAGAGAGTACAATGAGCAGTTCTTC. As protein: CATRRPLAGREYNEQFF.

For this clonotype: A much larger clone is a single base away; this may be a read error. The rearrangement uses TRBV7-2 and TRBJ2-3; D unresolved. This CDR3 region has 14 residues. Germline V gene sequence: CDR1 SGHTA, CDR2 FQGNSA. The CDR3 DNA reads as TGTGCCAGCAGCTTAGCGGGGTATACAGTTACGCAGTATTTT. It yields the protein CASSLAGYTVTQYF.

In its sample, this clonotype was seen a few times. The chain has TRBV7-2 and TRBJ1-5; D unclear. V was shortened by 1 base and J by 9 bases, with 13 bases between the two germline ends. CDR1 and CDR2 from the germline V gene are SGHTA and FQGNSA. The CDR3 consists of 14 residues. The CDR3 DNA is TGTGCCAGCAGCTTAGAGTTTTATCGGACGCCCCAGCATTTT. It yields the protein CASSLEFYRTPQHF.

This clonotype was counted between two and nine times. The chain is built from TRBV10-3 and TRBJ1-2; 7 nucleotides line up with TRBD1. J gave up 8 bases and V 7 bases, and 7 bases lay outside the gene matches. Germline values: CDR1 ENHRY, CDR2 SYGVKD. The CDR3 contains 12 residues. The CDR3 sequence is CAITDREIGYTF. The CDR3 DNA reads as TGTGCCATCACAGACAGGGAAATAGGCTACACCTTC.

This clonotype was recorded only once. This rearrangement joins TRBV19 to TRBJ1-5; 7 bases map to TRBD1. Looked up from germline, CDR1 is LNHDA and CDR2 is SQIVND (reference sequence). The J segment lost 3 bases and the V segment lost 3 bases, leaving 8 bases of the junction unmatched. This CDR3 contains 16 residues. This chain's CDR3 is CASSIQGGRVNQPQHF. In nucleotides, the CDR3 is TGTGCCAGTAGTATCCAGGGGGGCAGGGTCAATCAGCCCCAGCATTTT.

This chain links TRBV7-2 with TRBJ1-2; no clear D gene. The CDR3 sequence is 14 residues long. Per germline, CDR1 SGHTA and CDR2 FQGNSA. V was trimmed by 1 base and J by 8 bases, leaving 14 bases between them. The CDR3 bases are TGTGCCAGCAGCTTAGATTCCAGCCGTCGGGGCTACACCTTC. Translated, it gives CASSLDSSRRGYTF.

This chain uses TRBV12-3 or TRBV12-4 with TRBJ1-2; D not resolved. V lost 1 base and J 8 bases, leaving 14 bases between the germline ends. The CDR3 is 14 residues long. The CDR3, as DNA: TGTGCCAGCAGTTTAGGGTCCAGGCTGGAAGGCTACACCTTC. Its protein is CASSLGSRLEGYTF.

This clonotype was seen only a few times. The DNA for the CDR3 is TGTGCCAGTACTACGCTAGCGGGAGTACTCAATGAGCAGTTCTTC. As protein: CASTTLAGVLNEQFF. J is TRBJ2-1 and V is TRBV19; TRBD2 aligns across 10 bases. Looked up from germline, CDR1 is LNHDA and CDR2 is SQIVND (reference sequence). Trimming removed 7 bases from V and 6 bases from J; junction bases left unmatched: 9. The CDR3 has 15 amino acids.

The chain employs TRBV6-1 and TRBJ1-6; D is possibly TRBD1 (5 bases). The CDR3 has 17 residues. Trimming removed 6 bases from V and 10 bases from J, with 25 bases in between. From germline, CDR1 is MNHNS and CDR2 SASEGT. The CDR3 spells CASSGALISGGESPLHF. CDR3 sequence (DNA): TGTGCCAGCAGCGGTGCTCTTATCTCTGGAGGGGAGTCACCCCTCCACTTT.

The chain combines TRBV6-6 with TRBJ2-7; D is unresolved. Germline CDR1 MNHNY, CDR2 SVGAGI (reference sequence). The CDR3 extends over 12 amino acids. The V and J ends lost 9 bases and 3 bases respectively, with 12 bases between them. In nucleotides, the CDR3 is TGTGCCAGTTCGGACGGAATCTACGAGCAGTACTTC. Its translation is CASSDGIYEQYF.

This clonotype was detected only a few times. The J gene is TRBJ1-1, the V gene TRBV7-9; the D gene is possibly TRBD1 (5 bases). V was trimmed by 1 base and J by 6 bases, leaving 15 bases between them. The CDR3 runs to 15 residues. Per germline, CDR1 SEHNR and CDR2 FQNEAQ (reference sequence). CDR3 nucleotide sequence: TGTGCCAGCAGCTTAGAGGTGTTGGGGGAGGCTGAAGCTTTCTTT. This translates into CASSLEVLGEAEAFF.

The V and J genes are TRBV25-1 and TRBJ2-5; D may correspond to TRBD1 or TRBD2 (5 bases each). V was trimmed by 7 bases and J by 5 bases, leaving 14 bases between them. This CDR3 spans 13 amino acids. Germline-derived CDR1 and CDR2 are MGHDK and SYGVNS. CDR3 sequence: CASMRGFGETQYF. CDR3 nucleotide sequence: TGTGCCAGCATGAGGGGATTTGGTGAGACCCAGTACTTC. Complete variable domain (other parts from reference TRBV25-1 and TRBJ2-5): EADIYQTPRYLVIGTGKKITLECSQTMGHDKMYWYQQDPGMELHLIHYSYGVNSTEKGDLSSESTVSRIRTEHFPLTLESARPSHTSQYLCASMRGFGETQYFGPGTRLLVL.

CDR3 sequence: CASSQERAASYGYTF. In DNA form, the CDR3 reads TGTGCCAGCAGCCAAGAGCGGGCAGCAAGCTATGGCTACACCTTC. The V gene is TRBV4-2, the J gene TRBJ1-2; D ambiguous. Between the trimmed V and J ends, which lost 0 bases and 4 bases, there was a span of 12 bases. In germline, CDR1 is LGHNA, CDR2 YNFKEQ. This CDR3 region has 15 residues.